The clone carrying this TCR beta chain was detected ten times or more. The CDR3 runs 13 residues. With 0 bases removed from V and 2 bases from J, the gap between germline ends came to 8 bases. Germline lookup yields CDR1 DFQATT and CDR2 SNEGSKA (reference sequence). Via MiXCR, TCRdb re-called the 5' RACE reads, giving one row per CDR3 protein. The sample lists about 240,000 distinct CDR3 sequences; approximately 7.9% were seen once. All donors were healthy Caucasians. These data are taken from a study of identical twins. This sample also appeared in a second study, on yellow fever vaccine responses in identical twins.

The sequence came from a woman between 18 and 29 years old in good health. The rearrangement uses TRBV20-1 and TRBJ2-7; D call uncertain. The sample was CD8+ T cells sorted from blood. The CDR3 is CSAREGPTYEQYF. The CDR3 region has the DNA TGCAGTGCTAGAGAAGGTCCCACCTACGAGCAGTACTTC.